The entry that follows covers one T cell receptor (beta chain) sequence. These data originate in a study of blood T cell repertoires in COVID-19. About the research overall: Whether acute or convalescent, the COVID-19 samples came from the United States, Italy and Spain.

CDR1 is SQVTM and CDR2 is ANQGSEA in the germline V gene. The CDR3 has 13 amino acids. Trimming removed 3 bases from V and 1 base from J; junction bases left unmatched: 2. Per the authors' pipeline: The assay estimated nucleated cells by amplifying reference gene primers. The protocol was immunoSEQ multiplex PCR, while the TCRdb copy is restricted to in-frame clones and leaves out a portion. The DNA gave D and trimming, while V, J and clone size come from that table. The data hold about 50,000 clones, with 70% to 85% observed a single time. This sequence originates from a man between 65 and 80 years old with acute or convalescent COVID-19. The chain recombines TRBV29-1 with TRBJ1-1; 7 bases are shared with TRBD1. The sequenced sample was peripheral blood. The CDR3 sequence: CSVDRGRNTEAFF. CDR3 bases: TGCAGCGTTGATAGGGGGCGGAACACTGAAGCTTTCTTT. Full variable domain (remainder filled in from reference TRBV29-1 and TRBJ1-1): SAVISQKPSRDICQRGTSLTIQCQVDSQVTMMFWYRQQPGQSLTLIATANQGSEATYESGFVIDKFPISRPNLTFSTLTVSNMSPEDSSIYLCSVDRGRNTEAFFGQGTRLTVV.